This TCR beta chain stems from a study of T cell responses to AZD1222 COVID-19 vaccine. This clone was seen a single time. This CDR3 contains 14 residues. Germline assignment: CDR1 GTSNPN and CDR2 SVGIG (reference sequence). J gave up 7 bases and V 3 bases, and 3 bases lay outside the gene matches. Assay used: immunoSEQ multiplex PCR; TCRdb lists only in-frame clones, some missing. The sample has some 110,000 clones; about 86% are singletons. The J gene is TRBJ2-1, the V gene TRBV30; 13 positions agree with TRBD2. The TCR sequence derives from an adult who received the AZD1222 COVID-19 vaccine. This specimen consisted of peripheral blood, obtained 28 days after the second AZD1222 dose. The CDR3 here is CAWRPGLAGNEQFF. The CDR3 DNA is TGTGCCTGGAGGCCGGGACTAGCGGGGAATGAGCAGTTCTTC.